What follows describes a single T cell receptor beta chain. What it recognizes is unknown. The J segment lost 7 bases and the V segment lost 1 base, leaving 5 bases of the junction unmatched. This CDR3 spans 15 amino acids. Germline values: CDR1 DFQATT, CDR2 SNEGSKA (reference sequence). Included in the TCR beta cDNA libraries were unique molecular identifiers. The source material, about 0.95 to 11 million T cells, gave rise to about 490,000 cDNA molecules. TCRdb processed the PCR reads anew with MiXCR; each CDR3 protein has one entry. The table lists about 770,000 distinct CDR3 sequences, just over 45% of them singletons. The source of the sample is a study of post-analysis software for immune sequencing data. Across the study: The disease courses spanned relapsing-remitting, secondary progressive and progressive-relapsing forms of multiple sclerosis.

General study findings and limits: TRBV5-6, TRBV5-1 and TRBV20-1 belonged to a set of about 5 TRBV segments that were more frequent in patients than controls. Normalized Chao1 diversity was significantly lower in multiple sclerosis patients than in controls. Under F measure analysis, samples from one preparation batch co-clustered strongly.

Material: blood. The V and J genes are TRBV20-1 and TRBJ2-1; 12 nucleotides line up with TRBD2. The clonotype originates from a girl aged 5 to 17 with multiple sclerosis. The DNA for the CDR3 is TGCAGTGCTAGAGTCCGGACTAGCGGGACTAATGAGCAGTTCTTC. This sequence encodes CSARVRTSGTNEQFF.